Detailed here is one TCR beta chain. Its antigen is not identified. The data were produced by immunoSEQ multiplex PCR, yet TCRdb's version contains in-frame clones alone and is incomplete. The sample records approximately 12,000 clones, nearly 80% being singletons. This record belongs to a study of follicular helper T cells after annual influenza vaccination. The CDR3 covers 14 residues. Per germline, CDR1 SGHVS and CDR2 FNYEAQ. V shed 1 base and J shed 5 bases, with 11 bases lying between them. Broader study findings: ICOS+CD38+ cTfh clonality tracked population frequency, and its change tracked circulating plasmablast change.

Time point described: 2015-2016 season, pre-vaccination. Vaccine contraindications, substance abuse, HIV/AIDS, active malignancy and active illness excluded donors. Per time point, roughly 40-100 mL of blood was sampled. This TCR was sampled from an adult who received the influenza vaccine. The input for sequencing was CXCR5+ CD38- circulating T follicular helper cells from blood, taken on the day of influenza vaccination. Described subset: circulating Tfh, non-naive CD4+CXCR5+PD-1+ (ICOS+CD38+ or ICOS-CD38-). The chain joins TRBV7-6 to TRBJ2-5; D might be TRBD1 or TRBD2, each matching 6 bases. Here the CDR3 reads CASSLGGAGETQYF. CDR3 nucleotide sequence: TGTGCCAGCAGCTTAGGGGGGGCTGGGGAGACCCAGTACTTC.